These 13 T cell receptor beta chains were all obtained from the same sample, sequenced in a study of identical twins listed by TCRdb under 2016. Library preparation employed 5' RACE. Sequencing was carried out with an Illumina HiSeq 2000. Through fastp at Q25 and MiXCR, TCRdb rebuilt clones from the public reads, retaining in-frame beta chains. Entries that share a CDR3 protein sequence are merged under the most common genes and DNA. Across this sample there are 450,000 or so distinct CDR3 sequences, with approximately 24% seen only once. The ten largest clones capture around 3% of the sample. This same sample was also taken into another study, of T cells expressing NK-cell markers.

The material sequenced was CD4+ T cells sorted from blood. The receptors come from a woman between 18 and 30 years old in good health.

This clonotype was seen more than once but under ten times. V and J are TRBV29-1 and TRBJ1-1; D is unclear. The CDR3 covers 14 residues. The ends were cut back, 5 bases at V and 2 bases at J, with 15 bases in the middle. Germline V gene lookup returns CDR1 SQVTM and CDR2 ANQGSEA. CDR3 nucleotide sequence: TGCAGCGTTCCTTCCGGAGGACGAAACACTGAAGCTTTCTTT. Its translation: CSVPSGGRNTEAFF.

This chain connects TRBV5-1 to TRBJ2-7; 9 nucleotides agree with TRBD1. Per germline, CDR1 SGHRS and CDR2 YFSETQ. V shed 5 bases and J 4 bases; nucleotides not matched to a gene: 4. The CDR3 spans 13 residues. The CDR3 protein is CASSRDREYEQYF. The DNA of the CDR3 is TGCGCCAGCAGTCGGGACAGGGAATACGAGCAGTACTTC.

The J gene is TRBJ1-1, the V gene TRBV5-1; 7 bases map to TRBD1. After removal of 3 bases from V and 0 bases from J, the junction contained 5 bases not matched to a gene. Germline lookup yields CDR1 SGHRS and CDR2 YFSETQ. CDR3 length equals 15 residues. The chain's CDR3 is CASSSLTGLNTEAFF. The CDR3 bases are TGCGCCAGCAGCTCACTGACAGGGTTGAACACTGAAGCTTTCTTT.

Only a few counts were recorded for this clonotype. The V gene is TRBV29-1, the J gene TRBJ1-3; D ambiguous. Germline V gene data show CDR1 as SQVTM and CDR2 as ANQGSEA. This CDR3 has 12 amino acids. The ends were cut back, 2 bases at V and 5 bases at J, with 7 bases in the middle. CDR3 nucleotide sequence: TGCAGCGTTGAACAGAACAGAAACACCATATATTTT. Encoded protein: CSVEQNRNTIYF. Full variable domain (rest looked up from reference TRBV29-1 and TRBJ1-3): SAVISQKPSRDICQRGTSLTIQCQVDSQVTMMFWYRQQPGQSLTLIATANQGSEATYESGFVIDKFPISRPNLTFSTLTVSNMSPEDSSIYLCSVEQNRNTIYFGEGSWLTVV.

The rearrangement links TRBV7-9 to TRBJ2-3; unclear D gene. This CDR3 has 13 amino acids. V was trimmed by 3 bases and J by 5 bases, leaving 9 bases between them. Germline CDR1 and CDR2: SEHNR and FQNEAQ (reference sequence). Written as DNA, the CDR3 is TGTGCCAGCAGCTTTCAACCGGGAGATACGCAGTATTTT. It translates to CASSFQPGDTQYF.

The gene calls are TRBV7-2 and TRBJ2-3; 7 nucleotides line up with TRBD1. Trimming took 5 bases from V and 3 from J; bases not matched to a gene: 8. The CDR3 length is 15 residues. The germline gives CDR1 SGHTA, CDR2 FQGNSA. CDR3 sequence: CASSPTGLRTDTQYF. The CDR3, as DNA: TGTGCCAGCAGCCCGACAGGGCTTAGGACAGATACGCAGTATTTT.

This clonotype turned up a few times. This CDR3 is CASSYSEYNEQFF. In DNA form, the CDR3 reads TGTGCCAGCAGTTACTCGGAGTACAATGAGCAGTTCTTC. The chain uses TRBV6-5 and TRBJ2-1; the D is unclear. The CDR3 contains 13 residues. V was clipped by 0 bases and J by 4 bases, with 4 bases between them. CDR1 is MNHEY, CDR2 SVGAGI, per germline.

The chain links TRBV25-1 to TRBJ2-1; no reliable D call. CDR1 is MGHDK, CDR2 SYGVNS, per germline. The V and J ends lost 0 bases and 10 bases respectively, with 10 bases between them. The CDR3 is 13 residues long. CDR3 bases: TGTGCCAGCAGTGAATACGGCACCGGGGAGCAGTTCTTC. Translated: CASSEYGTGEQFF.

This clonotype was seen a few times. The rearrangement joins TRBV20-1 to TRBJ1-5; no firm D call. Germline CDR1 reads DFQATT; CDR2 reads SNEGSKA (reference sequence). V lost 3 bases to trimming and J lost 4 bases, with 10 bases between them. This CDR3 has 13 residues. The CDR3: CSASSGFNQPQHF. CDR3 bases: TGCAGTGCTAGTTCAGGCTTTAATCAGCCCCAGCATTTT.

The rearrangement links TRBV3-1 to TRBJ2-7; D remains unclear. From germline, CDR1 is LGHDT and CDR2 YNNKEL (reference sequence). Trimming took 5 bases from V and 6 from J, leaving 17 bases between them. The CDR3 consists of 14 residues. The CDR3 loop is CASSEPSNRREQYF. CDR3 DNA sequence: TGTGCCAGCAGCGAACCCAGTAATCGGCGCGAGCAGTACTTC.

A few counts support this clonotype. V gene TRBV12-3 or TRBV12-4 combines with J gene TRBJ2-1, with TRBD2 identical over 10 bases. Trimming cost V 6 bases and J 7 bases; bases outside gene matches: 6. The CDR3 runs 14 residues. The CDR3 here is CASSRTSGANEQFF. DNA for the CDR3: TGTGCCAGCAGCAGAACTAGCGGGGCGAATGAGCAGTTCTTC.

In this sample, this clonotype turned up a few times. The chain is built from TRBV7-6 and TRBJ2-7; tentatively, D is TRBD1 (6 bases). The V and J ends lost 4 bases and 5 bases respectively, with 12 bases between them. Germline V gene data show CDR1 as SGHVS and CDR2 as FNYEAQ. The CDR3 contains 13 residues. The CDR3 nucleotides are TGTGCCAGCAGCTCCCAACAGGGCAACGAGCAGTACTTC. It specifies CASSSQQGNEQYF. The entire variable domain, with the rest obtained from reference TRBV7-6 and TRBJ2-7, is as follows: GAGVSQSPRYKVTKRGQDVALRCDPISGHVSLYWYRQALGQGPEFLTYFNYEAQQDKSGLPNDRFSAERPEGSISTLTIQRTEQRDSAMYRCASSSQQGNEQYFGPGTRLTVT.

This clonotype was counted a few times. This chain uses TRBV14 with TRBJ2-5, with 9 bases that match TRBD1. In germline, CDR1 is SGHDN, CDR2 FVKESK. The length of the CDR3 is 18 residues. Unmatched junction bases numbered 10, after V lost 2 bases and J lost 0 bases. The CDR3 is CASSQRPGQGAYQETQYF. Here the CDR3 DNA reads TGTGCCAGCAGCCAACGTCCGGGACAGGGCGCCTACCAAGAGACCCAGTACTTC.